A single sample gave rise to the 32 T cell receptor beta chains below, sequenced in a study of T cell repertoires in cytomegalovirus infection. MiXCR, applied by TCRdb to the reads, yields one record per CDR3 protein. The table shows some 500,000 distinct CDR3 sequences, with 25% to 35% occurring only once. Their antigens are not known. Specimen: cultured PBMCs, collected from culture after CMV antigen stimulation. The receptors stem from a human donor in good health (CMV status not recorded). Some clones in this sample may be carry-over from other donors' samples.

This clonotype showed up just a few times. The V and J genes are TRBV18 and TRBJ1-5; D is ambiguous. The CDR3 sequence is 16 residues long. Germline CDR1 reads KGHSH; CDR2 reads LQKENI. Trimming shortened V by 2 bases and J by 3 bases, and 14 bases separated the two germline ends. CDR3 bases: TGTGCCAGCTCACCAAATCGCGGGCTGGACAATCAGCCCCAGCATTTT. Translation: CASSPNRGLDNQPQHF.

This clonotype was counted only a few times. The chain joins TRBV4-3 to TRBJ2-2; D possibly corresponds to TRBD1 (6 bases). Germline V gene lookup returns CDR1 LGHNA and CDR2 YSLEER. The CDR3 covers 14 residues. V was shortened by 1 base and J by 5 bases, with 8 bases between the two germline ends. The DNA of the CDR3 is TGCGCCAGCAGCCAAGTGAGGGGGACCGGGGAGCTGTTTTTT. It codes for CASSQVRGTGELFF.

This clonotype was found a few times. The J gene is TRBJ1-5, the V gene TRBV9, with TRBD1 matching 10 bases. V shed 0 bases and J 7 bases; nucleotides not matched to a gene: 4. The CDR3 has 15 residues. Germline V gives CDR1 SGDLS, CDR2 YYNGEE. The CDR3 loop reads CASSVEGQGRQPQHF. The CDR3 DNA reads TGTGCCAGCAGCGTAGAGGGACAGGGGAGGCAGCCCCAGCATTTT. Combining the CDR3 with reference TRBV9 and TRBJ1-5 gives the whole variable domain DSGVTQTPKHLITATGQRVTLRCSPRSGDLSVYWYQQSLDQGLQFLIQYYNGEERAKGNILERFSAQQFPDLHSELNLSSLELGDSALYFCASSVEGQGRQPQHFGDGTRLSIL.

This rearrangement joins TRBV19 to TRBJ2-7, with 7 bases matching TRBD1. There are 14 residues in the CDR3. Germline CDR1 is LNHDA and CDR2 is SQIVND (reference sequence). The V segment lost 6 bases and the J segment 7 bases; nucleotides outside the gene matches: 12. The CDR3 sequence is CASRDPSTGLEQYF. CDR3 nucleotide sequence: TGTGCCAGTAGGGACCCCTCGACAGGGTTGGAGCAGTACTTC. Looking up the rest from reference TRBV19 and TRBJ2-7 gives the full variable domain: DGGITQSPKYLFRKEGQNVTLSCEQNLNHDAMYWYRQDPGQGLRLIYYSQIVNDFQKGDIAEGYSVSREKKESFPLTVTSAQKNPTAFYLCASRDPSTGLEQYFGPGTRLTVT.

The J gene is TRBJ2-2, the V gene TRBV30; TRBD1 is a possible D gene (6 bases). Germline V gene sequence: CDR1 GTSNPN, CDR2 SVGIG (reference sequence). The CDR3 has 14 residues. V shed 3 bases and J shed 6 bases, with 14 bases lying between them. The CDR3 coding sequence is TGTGCCTGGAGGAAACAGGGTGGGGCCGGGGAGCTGTTTTTT. Translated: CAWRKQGGAGELFF.

This clonotype was detected a few times. This chain joins TRBV27 and TRBJ2-3, with 13 bases that match TRBD2. Per the germline V gene, CDR1 is MNHEY and CDR2 is SMNVEV (reference sequence). The CDR3 length is 15 residues. Unmatched junction bases numbered 3, after V lost 5 bases and J lost 4 bases. The CDR3 is CASSQLAGGPDTQYF. In DNA, the CDR3 is TGTGCCAGCAGTCAACTAGCGGGAGGGCCAGATACGCAGTATTTT.

This clonotype showed up many times. V gene TRBV7-8 combines with J gene TRBJ1-5; 7 bases agree with TRBD1. The junction had 6 bases not matched to a gene; V was cut back by 1 base and J by 6 bases. Per the germline V gene, CDR1 is SGHVS and CDR2 is FQNEAQ. CDR3 size: 15 residues. CDR3 in amino acids: CASSLGGGGGQPQHF. DNA for the CDR3: TGTGCCAGCAGCTTAGGAGGGGGCGGAGGTCAGCCCCAGCATTTT.

This clonotype was detected ten times or more. The chain links TRBV7-2 to TRBJ1-6; TRBD1 matches at 7 bases. The junction had 5 bases not matched to a gene; V was cut back by 6 bases and J by 6 bases. In germline, CDR1 is SGHTA, CDR2 FQGNSA. The CDR3 is 14 residues long. This CDR3 is CASRTGQINSPLHF. CDR3 bases: TGTGCCAGCAGGACGGGACAGATTAATTCACCCCTCCACTTT.

The chain links TRBV6-6 to TRBJ2-7, with TRBD1 matching 9 bases. The CDR3 is 17 amino acids. Germline CDR1 MNHNY, CDR2 SVGAGI (reference sequence). V lost 5 bases and J lost 6; bases outside the gene matches: 17. The CDR3 DNA is TGTGCCAGCAGTGCAAGAAAAAGAAACGGGACAGGGCCCGAGCAGTACGTC. Its protein is CASSARKRNGTGPEQYV.

This clonotype was seen many times. V and J are TRBV7-2 and TRBJ2-7; D is possibly TRBD2 (5 bases). V was cut by 5 bases and J by 3 bases, with 17 bases left in between. Looked up from germline, CDR1 is SGHTA and CDR2 is FQGNSA. CDR3 size: 15 residues. CDR3 in amino acids: CASSPTPTRDYEQYV. The CDR3 bases are TGTGCCAGCAGCCCGACCCCTACTAGGGACTACGAGCAGTACGTC.

The rearrangement uses TRBV7-2 and TRBJ2-7, with 8 bases lining up with TRBD2. Germline CDR1 SGHTA, CDR2 FQGNSA. The CDR3 contains 15 residues. With V trimmed by 4 bases and J by 4 bases, 9 bases remained unmatched. The CDR3 reads CASSSTGREVYEQYF. The DNA of the CDR3 is TGTGCCAGCAGCTCCACTGGGCGGGAGGTGTACGAGCAGTACTTC.

CDR3 nucleotides: TGTGCCAGCAGTTTAACGGTCCCAGGGCAGCCCCAGCATTTT. This encodes CASSLTVPGQPQHF. The V call is TRBV28, the J call TRBJ1-5; D perhaps matches TRBD1 (5 bases). Trimming shortened V by 2 bases and J by 7 bases, and 12 bases separated the two germline ends. This CDR3 is 14 amino acids long. Germline V gene sequence: CDR1 MDHEN, CDR2 SYDVKM.

The rearrangement joins TRBV30 to TRBJ1-5; D possibly corresponds to TRBD1 (5 bases). CDR1 is GTSNPN, CDR2 SVGIG, per germline (reference sequence). Trimming pared 4 bases from V and 2 bases from J, leaving 21 bases between. This CDR3 has 17 residues. The CDR3 bases are TGTGCCTGGACTCCTTTCGGGGATTGGGGCGGCAATCAGCCCCAGCATTTT. Its protein product is CAWTPFGDWGGNQPQHF.

V is TRBV12-3 or TRBV12-4 and J is TRBJ1-1; 9 positions agree with TRBD1. The V gene end was trimmed by 5 bases and the J gene end by 3 bases; junction bases not matched to a gene: 10. The CDR3 runs 16 residues. CDR3 sequence (DNA): TGTGCCAGCAGTACCGGACAGGGGCGGAGGGACACTGAAGCTTTCTTT. Protein product: CASSTGQGRRDTEAFF.

This clonotype was seen at least ten times. This sequence joins TRBV7-2 and TRBJ1-1, with D unresolved. CDR3 length: 14 residues. Trimming pared 5 bases from V and 0 bases from J, leaving 10 bases between. CDR1 and CDR2 (germline): SGHTA, FQGNSA. CDR3 coding DNA: TGTGCCAGCAGCCGTACAACTTTGAACACTGAAGCTTTCTTT. This translates into CASSRTTLNTEAFF.

This clonotype was counted between two and nine times. The V and J genes are TRBV19 and TRBJ2-2; no clear D gene. Germline V gene data show CDR1 as LNHDA and CDR2 as SQIVND (reference sequence). Trimming left V 3 bases short and J 0 bases short, with 11 bases between. The length of the CDR3 is 16 residues. CDR3 DNA: TGTGCCAGTAGTATCATTAGGGTCGCGAACACCGGGGAGCTGTTTTTT. This encodes CASSIIRVANTGELFF.

With respect to this clonotype: At one of its ends the junction is not consistent with the germline gene, which may arise from a read error. This sequence joins TRBV11-2 and TRBJ2-1, with TRBD2 matching over 12 bases. This CDR3 contains 15 residues. Germline CDR1 and CDR2: SGHAT and FQNNGV. Here the CDR3 DNA reads TGTGCCAGCAGCTTAGTGCTAGCGGGAGGGGAGAGTAGGCTCTTC. Translated: CASSLVLAGGESRLF.

The CDR3 loop reads CASSLDRGAGGYTF. The CDR3 nucleotides read TGTGCCAGTAGTCTGGACAGGGGGGCGGGTGGCTACACCTTC. V gene TRBV19 combines with J gene TRBJ1-2, with 10 nucleotides matching TRBD1. Germline CDR1 LNHDA, CDR2 SQIVND (reference sequence). V shed 5 bases and J 7 bases; nucleotides not matched to a gene: 7. The CDR3 is 14 residues long.

The genes are TRBV15 and TRBJ2-7; D is uncertain. The V and J ends lost 0 bases and 2 bases respectively, with 5 bases between them. The CDR3 loop spans 13 amino acids. The germline gives CDR1 LNHNV, CDR2 YYDKDF (reference sequence). The CDR3 DNA sequence: TGTGCCACCAGCAGAGATGAGGCCTACGAGCAGTACTTC. It encodes CATSRDEAYEQYF.

To note about this clonotype: A much larger clone sits a single nucleotide away, making a read error possible. CDR3 sequence reads: CASSYTGLNTEAFF. CDR3 in DNA: TGTGCCAGCAGTTACACAGGGTTGAACACTGAAGCTTTCTTT. The rearrangement joins TRBV6-2 or TRBV6-3 to TRBJ1-1; TRBD1 might be the D (6 bases). V lost 2 bases and J lost 0, with 7 bases in between. The CDR3 contains 14 residues. Germline CDR1 reads MNHEY; CDR2 reads SVGEGT.

The chain is built from TRBV7-2 and TRBJ2-3; D remains ambiguous. Germline CDR1 is SGHTA and CDR2 is FQGNSA. V lost 0 bases, J lost 5 bases, and 9 bases lay in between. This CDR3 is built from 14 residues. The CDR3 is CASSLAPGLDTQYF. CDR3 DNA: TGTGCCAGCAGCTTAGCGCCGGGTCTAGATACGCAGTATTTT.

The rearrangement uses TRBV19 and TRBJ2-6, with D uncertain. V shed 3 bases and J shed 4 bases, with 7 bases lying between them. The CDR3 covers 14 residues. Germline-derived CDR1 and CDR2 are LNHDA and SQIVND (reference sequence). The CDR3, as DNA: TGTGCCAGTAGTATCGAGGCAGGGGCCAACGTCCTGACTTTC. This codes for CASSIEAGANVLTF.

This chain connects TRBV19 to TRBJ1-2, with D unclear. The CDR3 is 12 residues long. CDR1 is LNHDA and CDR2 is SQIVND in the germline V gene (reference sequence). Trimming removed 6 bases from V and 3 bases from J, with 8 bases in between. This CDR3 reads CASRDRDYGYTF. In DNA form, the CDR3 reads TGTGCCAGTAGGGATAGGGACTATGGCTACACCTTC.

Only a few counts were recorded for this clonotype. The CDR3 loop is CASSFTASGGLNTGELFF. CDR3 nucleotides: TGTGCCAGCAGCTTTACGGCTAGCGGGGGACTTAACACCGGGGAGCTGTTTTTT. The chain couples TRBV7-2 to TRBJ2-2; 10 positions match TRBD2. V gave up 3 bases and J gave up 2 bases; unmatched junction bases: 9. The CDR3 contains 18 residues. Germline CDR1 SGHTA, CDR2 FQGNSA. Full variable domain (outside the CDR3, taken from reference TRBV7-2 and TRBJ2-2): GAGVSQSPSNKVTEKGKDVELRCDPISGHTALYWYRQSLGQGLEFLIYFQGNSAPDKSGLPSDRFSAERTGGSVSTLTIQRTQQEDSAVYLCASSFTASGGLNTGELFFGEGSRLTVL.

The chain has TRBV6-6 and TRBJ1-1; 8 positions agree with TRBD1. There are 14 residues in the CDR3. V lost 5 bases and J lost 3; bases outside the gene matches: 5. The germline V gene encodes CDR1 MNHNY and CDR2 SVGAGI (reference sequence). CDR3 DNA sequence: TGTGCCAGCAGTACAACAGGGGGGTACACTGAAGCTTTCTTT. It is translated as CASSTTGGYTEAFF.

In its sample, this clonotype was seen a few times. The chain has TRBV28 and TRBJ1-1; tentative D call: TRBD1 (6 bases). Germline lookup yields CDR1 MDHEN and CDR2 SYDVKM. The germline V and J ends were trimmed by 6 bases and 0 bases, with 14 bases remaining between them. There are 15 residues in the CDR3. The CDR3 DNA is TGTGCCAGCAGCCTAGTCGACAGGATGAACACTGAAGCTTTCTTT. Its protein product is CASSLVDRMNTEAFF. Combining the CDR3 with reference TRBV28 and TRBJ1-1 gives the whole variable domain DVKVTQSSRYLVKRTGEKVFLECVQDMDHENMFWYRQDPGLGLRLIYFSYDVKMKEKGDIPEGYSVSREKKERFSLILESASTNQTSMYLCASSLVDRMNTEAFFGQGTRLTVV.

The V and J genes are TRBV27 and TRBJ1-5; D is uncertain. Per germline, CDR1 MNHEY and CDR2 SMNVEV (reference sequence). V was pared by 6 bases and J by 5 bases, with 8 bases between. This CDR3 is 12 amino acids long. The CDR3 DNA reads TGTGCCAGCAGGGCCGGGCATCAGCCCCAGCATTTT. Translating it yields CASRAGHQPQHF.

The V and J genes are TRBV7-2 and TRBJ1-6; D may be TRBD1 (5 bases). In germline, CDR1 is SGHTA, CDR2 FQGNSA. Trimming removed 2 bases from V and 6 bases from J, with 11 bases in between. There are 15 residues in the CDR3. The CDR3 here is CASSLPQGVNSPLHF. In DNA form, the CDR3 reads TGTGCCAGCAGCTTACCCCAGGGCGTTAATTCACCCCTCCACTTT.

This clonotype occurred a few times. The chain has TRBV29-1 and TRBJ2-2, with 13 bases matching TRBD2. The junction had 12 bases not matched to a gene; V was cut back by 6 bases and J by 2 bases. In germline, CDR1 is SQVTM, CDR2 ANQGSEA. This CDR3 is 18 amino acids long. The CDR3 bases are TGCAGCGTCCCCAGGACTAGCGGGAGCCTATACAACACCGGGGAGCTGTTTTTT. Translated: CSVPRTSGSLYNTGELFF.

This clonotype turned up a few times. The rearrangement uses TRBV19 and TRBJ2-2; 11 nucleotides agree with TRBD2. The CDR3 extends over 16 amino acids. J gave up 6 bases and V 3 bases, and 6 bases lay outside the gene matches. Germline CDR1 and CDR2: LNHDA and SQIVND (reference sequence). In DNA form, the CDR3 reads TGTGCCAGTAGTATTTTAGCGGGAGGGTCTCCCGGGGAGCTGTTTTTT. This codes for CASSILAGGSPGELFF.

The chain uses TRBV6-2 or TRBV6-3 and TRBJ1-5; 8 bases align to TRBD1. The junction had 6 bases not matched to a gene; V was cut back by 5 bases and J by 6 bases. The germline V gene has CDR1 MNHEY and CDR2 SVGEGT. The CDR3 length is 14 residues. This chain's CDR3 is CASSEGQGIQPQHF. The CDR3 nucleotides read TGTGCCAGCAGTGAAGGACAGGGTATTCAGCCCCAGCATTTT.

The J gene is TRBJ2-1, the V gene TRBV2; 7 positions match TRBD2. The trim removed 8 bases at V and 6 bases at J, leaving 7 bases unmatched. Germline CDR1 is SNHLY and CDR2 is FYNNEI. The CDR3 is 13 amino acids. The CDR3 reads CASPGGYSNEQFF. The CDR3 region has the DNA TGTGCCAGCCCGGGGGGTTACTCCAATGAGCAGTTCTTC.